This is a list of T cell receptor beta chains from one sample in a study of T-cell reconstitution after alpha-beta-depleted transplantation in children. TCRdb used MiXCR to reprocess the PCR reads, holding one entry per CDR3 protein. The sample shows around 480,000 distinct CDR3 sequences, less than 35% of them seen only once. The material was PBMCs from the stem cell graft donor, obtained from the stem cell graft. The receptors here all came from a human donor who donated a stem cell graft to a child with aplastic anemia. The CDR3 runs from the conserved cysteine through the conserved F or W. Each record gives: clone size, D gene, J gene, V gene, CDR3 protein, CDR3 DNA. D genes are given only for firm matches. For some rows the clone size is stated as once, few or many, or as a class when expanded; others skip it.

abundance: -
d_gene: -
j_gene: TRBJ2-5
v_gene: TRBV7-3
CDR3aa: CASRPTRGCQETQYF
CDR3nt: TGTGCCAGCAGACCTACCCGGGGGTGTCAGGAGACCCAGTACTTC

abundance: -
d_gene: TRBD1
j_gene: TRBJ1-5
v_gene: TRBV6-5
CDR3aa: CASSPGPRQGFIVGPQHF
CDR3nt: TGTGCCAGCAGCCCTGGCCCCCGACAGGGGTTTATCGTTGGGCCCCAGCATTTT

abundance: -
d_gene: -
j_gene: TRBJ1-4
v_gene: TRBV5-1
CDR3aa: CASARDGNNEKLFF
CDR3nt: TGCGCCAGCGCGAGGGACGGAAACAATGAAAAACTGTTTTTT

abundance: few
d_gene: TRBD1
j_gene: TRBJ2-2
v_gene: TRBV28
CDR3aa: CASSYLWTGENTGELFF
CDR3nt: TGTGCCAGCAGTTACCTATGGACAGGGGAAAACACCGGGGAGCTGTTTTTT

abundance: -
d_gene: -
j_gene: TRBJ1-1
v_gene: TRBV5-5
CDR3aa: CASSLSFFGGMYTEAFF
CDR3nt: TGTGCCAGCAGCTTGAGCTTTTTCGGGGGCATGTACACTGAAGCTTTCTTT

abundance: few
d_gene: -
j_gene: TRBJ1-2
v_gene: TRBV5-1
CDR3aa: CASSDAGYGYTF
CDR3nt: TGCGCCAGCAGCGATGCAGGGTATGGCTACACCTTC

abundance: few
d_gene: TRBD1
j_gene: TRBJ2-3
v_gene: TRBV4-3
CDR3aa: CASSQDITGQGVPDTQYF
CDR3nt: TGCGCCAGCAGCCAAGATATCACGGGACAGGGGGTACCAGATACGCAGTATTTT

abundance: few
d_gene: -
j_gene: TRBJ1-1
v_gene: TRBV29-1
CDR3aa: CSVEGGYPDTEAFF
CDR3nt: TGCAGCGTTGAAGGCGGCTACCCGGACACTGAAGCTTTCTTT

abundance: -
d_gene: -
j_gene: TRBJ2-1
v_gene: TRBV2
CDR3aa: CASRTRASEQFF
CDR3nt: TGTGCCAGCAGGACTAGAGCCAGTGAGCAGTTCTTC

abundance: -
d_gene: TRBD1
j_gene: TRBJ1-2
v_gene: TRBV10-3
CDR3aa: CATSGTGGSNYGYTF
CDR3nt: TGTGCCACCTCCGGGACAGGGGGCAGTAACTATGGCTACACCTTC

abundance: few
d_gene: -
j_gene: TRBJ1-1
v_gene: TRBV28
CDR3aa: CASSLPGGYAEAFF
CDR3nt: TGTGCCAGCAGTTTACCCGGGGGCTACGCTGAAGCTTTCTTT

abundance: -
d_gene: -
j_gene: TRBJ2-6
v_gene: TRBV5-5
CDR3aa: CASSYDRSSGANVLTF
CDR3nt: TGTGCCAGCAGCTATGACAGGAGCTCTGGGGCCAACGTCCTGACTTTC

abundance: few
d_gene: -
j_gene: TRBJ2-5
v_gene: TRBV20-1
CDR3aa: CSARGQQETQYF
CDR3nt: TGCAGTGCTAGGGGTCAGCAAGAGACCCAGTACTTC

abundance: -
d_gene: -
j_gene: TRBJ1-1
v_gene: TRBV12-3/TRBV12-4
CDR3aa: CASSSSATTNTEAFF
CDR3nt: TGTGCCAGCAGTTCGTCCGCGACAACGAACACTGAAGCTTTCTTT

abundance: once
d_gene: -
j_gene: TRBJ2-1
v_gene: TRBV5-5
CDR3aa: CASSLGYGGAYNEQFF
CDR3nt: TGTGCCAGCAGCTTGGGGTATGGTGGGGCCTACAATGAGCAGTTCTTC

abundance: -
d_gene: -
j_gene: TRBJ2-3
v_gene: TRBV20-1
CDR3aa: CSASGGSGPDTQYF
CDR3nt: TGCAGTGCTAGTGGCGGGTCGGGACCAGATACGCAGTATTTT

abundance: -
d_gene: TRBD1
j_gene: TRBJ2-5
v_gene: TRBV28
CDR3aa: CASSFLGTGQETQYF
CDR3nt: TGTGCCAGCAGTTTCCTTGGGACAGGACAAGAGACCCAGTACTTC

abundance: few
d_gene: -
j_gene: TRBJ1-5
v_gene: TRBV20-1
CDR3aa: CSASWGRSNQPQHF
CDR3nt: TGCAGTGCTAGTTGGGGGAGAAGCAATCAGCCCCAGCATTTT

abundance: -
d_gene: TRBD1
j_gene: TRBJ1-2
v_gene: TRBV5-5
CDR3aa: CASSTEQGRYGYTF
CDR3nt: TGTGCCAGCAGCACCGAACAGGGGAGGTATGGCTACACCTTC